A selection of T cell receptor beta chains follows, all from one sample in a study of OX40 agonist ivuxolimab in advanced cancers. Assay used: immunoSEQ multiplex PCR; TCRdb lists only in-frame clones, some missing. The sample carries 70,000 or so clones, about 89% recorded once. Sequenced here: CD4+ or CD8+ T cells sorted from blood, sampled in a trial of the OX40 agonist ivuxolimab. These receptor sequences come from an adult with an advanced solid tumor such as melanoma, head and neck, liver or kidney cancer. The CDR3 runs from the conserved cysteine through the conserved F or W.

>TRBV7-9|TRBJ2-3
CASSKAPGDTQYF
>TRBV2|TRBJ1-2
CASRAVGQGGRGYTF
>TRBV7-9|TRBJ1-1
CASSLVGTEEAFF
>TRBV2|TRBJ2-2
CASIRGGTGELFF
>TRBV18|TRBJ2-6
CASSLGQMISGANVLTF
>TRBV19|TRBJ1-3
CASSIPRTLSSGNTIYF
>TRBV10-3|TRBJ2-6
CAISEFSEDSGANVLTF
>TRBV6-1|TRBJ1-1
CASRLPGQGGEEAFF
>TRBV18|TRBJ1-1
CASSKGQRNTEAFF
>TRBV7-3|TRBJ1-2
CASSSGPNYGYTF
>TRBV10-1|TRBJ2-1
CASSDRTGLNEQFF
>TRBV6-6|TRBJ2-3
CASSPGPDTQYF
>TRBV2|TRBJ2-1
CASSEREYNEQFF
>TRBV15|TRBJ2-5
CATSKNTEYQETQYF
>TRBV27|TRBJ2-7
CASSFGDLGMVQYF
>TRBV10-1|TRBJ2-1
CAIQQLGSYNEQFF
>TRBV30|TRBJ2-7
CAWSILGNGEQYF
>TRBV5-1|TRBJ2-5
CASSLAGTSGTGETQYF
>TRBV25-1|TRBJ1-2
CASSEGSGTAYGYTF
>TRBV6-5|TRBJ2-7
CASSVRDRDREQYF
>TRBV4-1|TRBJ2-1
CASSQAPLPSNEQFF
>TRBV9|TRBJ1-3
CASSPGGGSGNTIYF
>TRBV28|TRBJ2-7
CASSSRDRITWGYF
>TRBV7-9|TRBJ2-1
CASSLVVLASGRLDEQFF
>TRBV2|TRBJ2-1
CASSRGEYNEQFF
>TRBV29-1|TRBJ1-3
CSSYSGNTIYF
>TRBV5-1|TRBJ2-1
CASSPGTSGYEQFF
>TRBV5-8|TRBJ2-7
CASSLGGQRNYEQYF